This TCR beta chain was recovered during a study of blood T cell repertoires in COVID-19. Study-wide context: COVID-19 samples from acute and convalescent phases originated in the United States, Italy and Spain. Nucleic acid was either cDNA or gDNA, and it came from T cells, B-cell-depleted T cells, or PBMCs.

The CDR3 consists of 16 residues. V shed 0 bases and J shed 0 bases, with 9 bases lying between them. Germline CDR1 and CDR2: KGHDR and SFDVKD. How the authors handled the data: Cell counts per sample came from amplifying reference gene primers. Method: immunoSEQ multiplex PCR; TCRdb's copy keeps in-frame clones and lacks some. The DNA gave D and trimming, while V, J and clone size come from that table. The sample consists of just under 150,000 clones, 87% of them appearing once. Sequencing input: peripheral blood. The gene calls are TRBV24-1 and TRBJ2-3; weak D call: TRBD2 (5 bases). The sequence derives from a woman aged 45-65 years with acute or convalescent COVID-19. The CDR3 DNA reads TGTGCCACCAGTGATTTGAGGGAGACTAGCACAGATACGCAGTATTTT. Translating gives CATSDLRETSTDTQYF.